The present TCR beta chain was sequenced within a study of T cells expressing NK-cell markers. Germline CDR1 LGHNA, CDR2 YSLEER. The CDR3 is made up of 15 amino acids. TCRdb reprocessed the 5' RACE reads and stores each CDR3 protein as one record, lacking DNA. With 400,000 to 450,000 distinct CDR3 sequences in the sample, the ten largest clones hold 7.3%. The sequencing input was blood T cells: a sorted CD56 or NKG2C T cell subset, CD4+ or CD8+ T cells, or bulk PBMC T cells (not recorded which). J is TRBJ2-5 and V is TRBV4-3; checking the TCRdb D call of TRBD1 is not possible without DNA. The origin of this receptor is a woman between 18 and 70 years old in good health. CDR3 sequence: CASSQVASLQETQYF.